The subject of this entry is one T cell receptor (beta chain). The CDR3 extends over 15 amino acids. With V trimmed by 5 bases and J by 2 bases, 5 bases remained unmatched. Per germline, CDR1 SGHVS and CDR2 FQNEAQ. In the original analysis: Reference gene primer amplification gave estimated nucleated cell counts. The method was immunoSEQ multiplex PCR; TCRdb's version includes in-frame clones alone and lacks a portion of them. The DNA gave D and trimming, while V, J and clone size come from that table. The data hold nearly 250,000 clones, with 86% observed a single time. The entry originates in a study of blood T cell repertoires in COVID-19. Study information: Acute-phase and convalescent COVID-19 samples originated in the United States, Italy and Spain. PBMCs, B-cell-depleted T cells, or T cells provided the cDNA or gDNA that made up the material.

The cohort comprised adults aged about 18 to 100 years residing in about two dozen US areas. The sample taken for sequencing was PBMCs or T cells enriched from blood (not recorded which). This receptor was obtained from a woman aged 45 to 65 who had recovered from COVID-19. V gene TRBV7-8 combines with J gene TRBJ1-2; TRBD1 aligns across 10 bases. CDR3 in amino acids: CASSPGQGVNYGYTF. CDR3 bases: TGTGCCAGCAGCCCTGGACAGGGGGTGAACTATGGCTACACCTTC.